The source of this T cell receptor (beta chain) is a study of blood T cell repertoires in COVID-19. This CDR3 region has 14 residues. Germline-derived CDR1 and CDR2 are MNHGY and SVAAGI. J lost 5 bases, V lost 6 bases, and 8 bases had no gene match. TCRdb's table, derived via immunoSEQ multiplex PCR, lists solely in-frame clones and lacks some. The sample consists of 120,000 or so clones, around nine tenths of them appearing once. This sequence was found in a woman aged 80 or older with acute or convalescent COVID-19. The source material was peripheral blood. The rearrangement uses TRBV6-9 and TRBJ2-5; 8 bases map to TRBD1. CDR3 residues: CASSHRGEEETQYF. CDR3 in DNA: TGTGCCAGCAGCCACAGGGGGGAGGAGGAGACCCAGTACTTC.